The 16 T cell receptor beta chains reported below all come from one sample, sequenced in a study of human T cells and chemical hapten exposure. The sample's time point: pre-sensitization, week 0. Treatment described: therapeutic diphenylcyclopropenone sensitization with weekly scalp DPC. One entry per CDR3 protein results from TCRdb running MiXCR on the RACE reads. The sample lists 280,000 or so distinct CDR3 sequences, over 7.5% occurring once. The source was whole blood, collected in connection with sensitization to the hapten diphenylcyclopropenone (DPC). Receptor source: a man aged 18 to 30 with alopecia areata. Some clones in this sample may be carry-over from other donors' samples.

The chain links TRBV4-1 to TRBJ1-2, with 8 bases fitting TRBD1. Unmatched junction bases numbered 6, after V lost 2 bases and J lost 7 bases. The length of the CDR3 is 14 residues. Germline V CDR1 and CDR2: MGHRA, YSYEKL. In DNA, the CDR3 is TGCGCCAGCAGCCAACCACGGACAGGGCCTGGCTACACCTTC. Protein product: CASSQPRTGPGYTF.

The chain recombines TRBV5-5 with TRBJ1-4; a possible D gene is TRBD1 (6 bases). The V and J ends lost 5 bases and 8 bases respectively, with 10 bases between them. The CDR3 runs to 12 residues. Germline loops: CDR1 SGHKS, CDR2 YYEKEE (reference sequence). The CDR3 loop is CASSLGQEKLFF. The DNA of the CDR3 is TGTGCCAGCAGTTTAGGACAGGAAAAACTGTTTTTT.

In its sample, this clonotype was seen a few times. The chain carries TRBV6-2 or TRBV6-3 and TRBJ2-2; 10 bases map to TRBD1. The length of the CDR3 is 16 residues. Germline CDR1 and CDR2: MNHEY and SVGEGT. V dropped 5 bases and J dropped 5; count of bases not matched to a gene: 8. In DNA, the CDR3 is TGTGCCAGCAGTCACGACAGGGGGCGATGGACCGGGGAGCTGTTTTTT. It is translated as CASSHDRGRWTGELFF.

In its sample, this clonotype was seen a few times. V gene TRBV3-1 combines with J gene TRBJ2-3; D unclear. V dropped 3 bases and J dropped 2 bases, with 3 bases sitting between them. The CDR3 consists of 12 residues. Germline assignment: CDR1 LGHDT and CDR2 YNNKEL (reference sequence). The CDR3 bases are TGTGCCAGCAGCCATGACACAGATACGCAGTATTTT. This translates into CASSHDTDTQYF.

CDR3 DNA: TGCAGCGTTGAGACTAGCGGGGCCTCCTACAATGAGCAGTTCTTC. Translation gives CSVETSGASYNEQFF. V gene TRBV29-1 combines with J gene TRBJ2-1, with TRBD2 identical over 11 bases. J gave up 0 bases and V 3 bases, and 1 base lay outside the gene matches. The CDR3 contains 15 residues. Germline loops: CDR1 SQVTM, CDR2 ANQGSEA.

The chain links TRBV6-5 to TRBJ1-6, with a possible D match to TRBD1 (5 bases). The CDR3 is 15 residues long. V was cut by 6 bases and J by 3 bases, with 12 bases left in between. Germline CDR1 is MNHEY and CDR2 is SVGAGI. The CDR3 sequence is CASRRGLIYNSPLHF. As DNA, the CDR3 is TGTGCCAGCAGACGGGGACTAATCTATAATTCACCCCTCCACTTT.

This clonotype has just a few counts. The J gene is TRBJ1-1, the V gene TRBV29-1, with 7 bases fitting TRBD1. CDR3 length: 13 amino acids. V was pared by 7 bases and J by 5 bases, with 10 bases of the junction left unmatched. Germline V CDR1 and CDR2: SQVTM, ANQGSEA. The CDR3 DNA reads TGCAGCGGTCGCCAGGGGGGGTTGACTGAAGCTTTCTTT. Translating it yields CSGRQGGLTEAFF.

Only a few counts were recorded for this clonotype. This rearrangement joins TRBV7-2 to TRBJ1-1; 7 nucleotides match TRBD1. This CDR3 comprises 14 residues. The germline CDR1 and CDR2 sequences are SGHTA and FQGNSA. The J segment lost 1 base and the V segment lost 5 bases, leaving 4 bases of the junction unmatched. The DNA for the CDR3 is TGTGCCAGCAGCCGGGACAGACCGAACACTGAAGCTTTCTTT. It encodes CASSRDRPNTEAFF.

This chain connects TRBV6-1 to TRBJ2-3; 10 bases fit TRBD2. The CDR3 extends over 16 amino acids. J was trimmed by 8 bases and V by 2 bases; bases with no gene match: 10. CDR1 is MNHNS and CDR2 is SASEGT in the germline V gene. As DNA, the CDR3 is TGTGCCAGCAGTGAACCTCGGGCTAGCGGGGGCTCTACGCAGTATTTT. Residues: CASSEPRASGGSTQYF.

The genes are TRBV12-5 and TRBJ2-7; no definite D call. The CDR3 spans 13 residues. The germline CDR1 and CDR2 sequences are LGHNT and FRNRAP. V was pared by 6 bases and J by 4 bases, with 13 bases between. CDR3 bases: TGTGCTAGTGGAAACGTATACGGTTACGAGCAGTACGTC. Its protein product is CASGNVYGYEQYV.

This clonotype was detected only a few times. The rearrangement links TRBV19 to TRBJ1-5; D is undetermined. The CDR3 consists of 15 residues. Trimming pared 0 bases from V and 3 bases from J, leaving 9 bases between. Germline lookup yields CDR1 LNHDA and CDR2 SQIVND (reference sequence). CDR3 in amino acids: CASSIDGRINQPQHF. The CDR3 DNA is TGTGCCAGTAGTATAGATGGGCGGATCAATCAGCCCCAGCATTTT.

This clonotype was recorded many times. The V call is TRBV29-1, the J call TRBJ2-1; TRBD2 matches at 11 bases. This CDR3 has 17 residues. V dropped 4 bases and J dropped 8; count of bases not matched to a gene: 16. Germline V lookup: CDR1 SQVTM, CDR2 ANQGSEA. This chain's CDR3 is CSVASLAGGFRADEQFF. In DNA form, the CDR3 reads TGCAGCGTTGCTTCTCTAGCGGGGGGATTTAGAGCGGATGAGCAGTTCTTC.

This sequence joins TRBV28 and TRBJ1-1; weak D call: TRBD1 (6 bases). V gave up 3 bases and J gave up 9 bases, with 14 bases separating them. The CDR3 spans 13 residues. Germline V gives CDR1 MDHEN, CDR2 SYDVKM. The CDR3 reads CASSFLGAMKAFF. For the CDR3, the DNA is TGTGCCAGCAGTTTTTTGGGGGCAATGAAAGCTTTCTTT.

The chain uses TRBV11-2 and TRBJ2-2; D possibly corresponds to TRBD2 (5 bases). CDR3 size: 15 residues. CDR1 and CDR2 from the germline V gene are SGHAT and FQNNGV. The V and J ends lost 0 bases and 8 bases respectively, with 13 bases between them. The CDR3 bases are TGTGCCAGCAGCTTAGACCCACTAGGGTTGGGGGAGCTGTTTTTT. It yields the protein CASSLDPLGLGELFF. The variable domain in full, completed from reference TRBV11-2 and TRBJ2-2, reads EAGVAQSPRYKIIEKRQSVAFWCNPISGHATLYWYQQILGQGPKLLIQFQNNGVVDDSQLPKDRFSAERLKGVDSTLKIQPAKLEDSAVYLCASSLDPLGLGELFFGEGSRLTVL.

The CDR3 sequence is CASSFGGGSVEQYF. The CDR3 DNA reads as TGTGCCAGCAGTTTTGGAGGGGGATCGGTCGAGCAGTACTTC. This sequence joins TRBV12-3 or TRBV12-4 and TRBJ2-7; tentatively, D is TRBD1 or TRBD2 (6 bases each). Trimming pared 3 bases from V and 6 bases from J, leaving 15 bases between. This CDR3 spans 14 amino acids.

The V and J genes are TRBV6-5 and TRBJ2-7; 7 positions match TRBD1. Germline V gene lookup returns CDR1 MNHEY and CDR2 SVGAGI. With 4 bases clipped from V and 4 bases from J, the junction kept 10 bases outside the gene matches. The CDR3 consists of 15 residues. Here the CDR3 DNA reads TGTGCCAGCAGTTCCCCCACAGGGGCCCTTTACGAGCAGTACTTC. This codes for CASSSPTGALYEQYF.